What follows describes a single T cell receptor beta chain. Its antigen is still unknown. This entry is derived from a study of T cell responses to AZD1222 COVID-19 vaccine. Profiling relied on immunoSEQ multiplex PCR, and the TCRdb table lists in-frame clones only, not all of them. Altogether under 150,000 clones are present, about 89% being singletons, with the ten largest covering 2.8%. Study-wide results and limits: Clonal diversity may have been underestimated in mostly white British donors. Unmutated regions of variants are reportedly targeted by nearly half of spike-specific TCRs. It was only after the peak T cell response that any repertoires were sampled. Two AZD1222 administrations were followed by greater Spike-specific TCR breadth and depth.

CDR3 length equals 15 residues. This chain uses TRBV21-1 with TRBJ1-5. TRBV21-1 is noted as a pseudogene. The receptor's source is an adult in good health. This material consisted of peripheral blood, taken on day 0 of MenACWY control vaccination. Here the CDR3 DNA reads TGTGCCAGCAGCAAAACAGGAACGGGAAATCAGCCCCAGCATTTT. This codes for CASSKTGTGNQPQHF.